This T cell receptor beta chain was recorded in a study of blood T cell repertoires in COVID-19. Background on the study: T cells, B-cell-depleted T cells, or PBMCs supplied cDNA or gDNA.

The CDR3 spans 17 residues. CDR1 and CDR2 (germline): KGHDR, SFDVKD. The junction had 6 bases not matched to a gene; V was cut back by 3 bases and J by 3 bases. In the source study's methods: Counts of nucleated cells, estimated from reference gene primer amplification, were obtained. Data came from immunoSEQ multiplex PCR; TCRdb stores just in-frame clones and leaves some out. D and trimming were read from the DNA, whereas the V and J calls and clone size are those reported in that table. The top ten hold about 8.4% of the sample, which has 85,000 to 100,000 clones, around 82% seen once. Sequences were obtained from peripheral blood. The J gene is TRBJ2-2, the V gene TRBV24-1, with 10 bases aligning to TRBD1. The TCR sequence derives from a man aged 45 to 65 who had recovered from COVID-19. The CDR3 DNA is TGTGCCACCAGTGATCCTCGGACAGGGGGAGACACCGGGGAGCTGTTTTTT. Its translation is CATSDPRTGGDTGELFF.